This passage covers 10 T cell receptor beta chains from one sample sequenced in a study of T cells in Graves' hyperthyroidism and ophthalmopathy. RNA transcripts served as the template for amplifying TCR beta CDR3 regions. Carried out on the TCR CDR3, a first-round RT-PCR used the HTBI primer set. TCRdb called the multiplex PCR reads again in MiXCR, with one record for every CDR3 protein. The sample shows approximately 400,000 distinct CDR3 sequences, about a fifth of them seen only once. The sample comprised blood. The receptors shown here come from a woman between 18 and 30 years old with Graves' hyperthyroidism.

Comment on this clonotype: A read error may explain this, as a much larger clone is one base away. The CDR3 spells CSAGEGNMITEAFF. CDR3 nucleotide sequence: TGCAGTGCGGGGGAGGGCAACATGATCACTGAAGCTTTCTTT. This rearrangement joins TRBV20-1 to TRBJ1-1; weak D call: TRBD1 (5 bases). V lost 6 bases and J lost 4, with 18 bases in between. The V gene's germline CDR1 is DFQATT and CDR2 SNEGSKA (reference sequence). The CDR3 consists of 14 residues.

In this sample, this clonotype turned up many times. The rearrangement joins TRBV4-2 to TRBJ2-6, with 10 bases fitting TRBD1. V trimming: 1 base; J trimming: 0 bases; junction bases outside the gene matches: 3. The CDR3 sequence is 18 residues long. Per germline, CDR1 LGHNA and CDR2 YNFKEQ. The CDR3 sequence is CASSQAGTGVSGANVLTF. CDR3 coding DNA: TGTGCCAGCAGCCAAGCCGGGACAGGGGTCTCTGGGGCCAACGTCCTGACTTTC.

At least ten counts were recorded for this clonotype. CDR3 in amino acids: CASSQEARAGTEAFF. CDR3 nucleotide sequence: TGCGCCAGCAGCCAAGAAGCCCGGGCAGGCACTGAAGCTTTCTTT. J is TRBJ1-1 and V is TRBV4-1; the D is unclear. Trimming took 0 bases from V and 4 from J, leaving 12 bases between them. The CDR3 spans 15 residues. Per the germline V gene, CDR1 is MGHRA and CDR2 is YSYEKL.

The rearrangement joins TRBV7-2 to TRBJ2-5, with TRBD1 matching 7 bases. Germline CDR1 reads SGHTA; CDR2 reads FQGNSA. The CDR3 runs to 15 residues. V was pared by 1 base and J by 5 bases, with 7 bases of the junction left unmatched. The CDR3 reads CASSLGGQLRETQYF. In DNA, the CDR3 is TGTGCCAGCAGCTTAGGGGGACAGCTTCGGGAGACCCAGTACTTC.

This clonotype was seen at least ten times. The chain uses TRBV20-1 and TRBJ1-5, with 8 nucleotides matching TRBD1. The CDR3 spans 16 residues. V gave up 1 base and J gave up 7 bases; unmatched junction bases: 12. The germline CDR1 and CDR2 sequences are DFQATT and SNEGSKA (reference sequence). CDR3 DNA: TGCAGTGCTAGAGGCCGATGGACAGGGAAGGTCCAGCCCCAGCATTTT. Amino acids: CSARGRWTGKVQPQHF.

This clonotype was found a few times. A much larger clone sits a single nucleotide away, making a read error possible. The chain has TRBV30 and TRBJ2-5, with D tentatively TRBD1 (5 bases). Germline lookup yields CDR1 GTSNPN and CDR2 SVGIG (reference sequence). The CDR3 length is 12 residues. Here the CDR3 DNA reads TGTGCCTGGGACTCCGGACAAGGGACCCAGTACTTC. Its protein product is CAWDSGQGTQYF.

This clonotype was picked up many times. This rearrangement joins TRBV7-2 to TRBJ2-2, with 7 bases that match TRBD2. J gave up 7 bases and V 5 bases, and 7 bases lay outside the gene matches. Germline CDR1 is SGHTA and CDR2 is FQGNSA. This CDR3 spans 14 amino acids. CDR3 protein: CASSPVAGDGELFF. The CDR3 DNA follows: TGTGCCAGCAGCCCCGTCGCGGGGGACGGGGAGCTGTTTTTT.

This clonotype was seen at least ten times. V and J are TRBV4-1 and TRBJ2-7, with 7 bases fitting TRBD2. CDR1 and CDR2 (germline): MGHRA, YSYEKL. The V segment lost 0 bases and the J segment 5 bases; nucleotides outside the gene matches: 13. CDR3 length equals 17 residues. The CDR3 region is CASSQDLTIPLAHEQYF. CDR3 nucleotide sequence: TGCGCCAGCAGCCAAGACCTCACCATACCACTAGCGCACGAGCAGTACTTC.

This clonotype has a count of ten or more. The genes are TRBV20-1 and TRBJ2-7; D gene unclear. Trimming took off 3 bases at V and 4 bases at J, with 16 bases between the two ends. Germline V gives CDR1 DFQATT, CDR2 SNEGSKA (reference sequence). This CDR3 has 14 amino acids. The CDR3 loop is CSASLGVRLYEQYF. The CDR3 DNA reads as TGCAGTGCTAGTCTGGGCGTCAGGCTTTACGAGCAGTACTTC.

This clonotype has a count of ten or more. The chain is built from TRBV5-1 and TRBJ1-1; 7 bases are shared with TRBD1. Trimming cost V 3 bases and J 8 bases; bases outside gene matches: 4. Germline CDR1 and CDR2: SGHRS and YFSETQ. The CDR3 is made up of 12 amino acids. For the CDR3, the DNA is TGCGCCAGCAGCTATTGGGGACAGGAAGCTTTCTTT. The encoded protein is CASSYWGQEAFF.